The 23 T cell receptor beta chains reported below all come from one sample, sequenced in a study of blood T cell repertoires in COVID-19. Profiling relied on immunoSEQ multiplex PCR, and the TCRdb table lists in-frame clones only, not all of them. There are 97,000 or so clones in the sample; approximately 90% occur only once, and 4% to 5.5% lies in the top ten. Sequences were obtained from peripheral blood. These receptors all come from a woman aged 50 to 60 with COVID-19, enrolled during active disease.

The chain carries TRBV4-2 and TRBJ2-3, with TRBD2 identical over 10 bases. Germline lookup yields CDR1 LGHNA and CDR2 YNFKEQ. V trimming: 1 base; J trimming: 4 bases; junction bases outside the gene matches: 8. This CDR3 is built from 17 residues. CDR3 bases: TGTGCCAGCAGCCAAGGAAGCGGGGGGGCCGTGGCAGATACGCAGTATTTT. Translating it yields CASSQGSGGAVADTQYF.

The gene calls are TRBV12-5 and TRBJ2-1, with 13 bases that match TRBD2. Germline V gene sequence: CDR1 LGHNT, CDR2 FRNRAP. The V segment lost 1 base and the J segment 9 bases; nucleotides outside the gene matches: 3. CDR3 length: 15 residues. The CDR3: CASGLATSGGREQFF. In DNA form, the CDR3 reads TGTGCTAGTGGTTTGGCGACTAGCGGGGGGCGTGAGCAGTTCTTC. Filled out from reference TRBV12-5 and TRBJ2-1, the complete variable domain reads DARVTQTPRHKVTEMGQEVTMRCQPILGHNTVFWYRQTMMQGLELLAYFRNRAPLDDSGMPKDRFSAEMPDATLATLKIQPSEPRDSAVYFCASGLATSGGREQFFGPGTRLTVL.

The chain combines TRBV4-1 with TRBJ1-2; TRBD1 matches at 8 bases. Germline assignment: CDR1 MGHRA and CDR2 YSYEKL. This CDR3 has 16 residues. J lost 2 bases, V lost 3 bases, and 8 bases had no gene match. In DNA, the CDR3 is TGCGCCAGCAGCCAGGAGACAGGGGTTATAAACTATGGCTACACCTTC. Translating it yields CASSQETGVINYGYTF.

V and J are TRBV9 and TRBJ2-1, with a weak D call TRBD2 (7 bases). Germline CDR1 SGDLS, CDR2 YYNGEE. Trimming shortened V by 5 bases and J by 6 bases, and 12 bases separated the two germline ends. CDR3 length equals 13 residues. CDR3 coding DNA: TGTGCCAGCAGTCTCGGGGGGCGCAATGAGCAGTTCTTC. Translation: CASSLGGRNEQFF.

The CDR3 DNA reads as TGCGCCAGCAGTATACTAGCGGGGGGGCACGAGACCCAGTACTTC. Translating it yields CASSILAGGHETQYF. This rearrangement joins TRBV10-1 to TRBJ2-5; 13 positions match TRBD2. Trimming took 5 bases from V and 5 from J; bases not matched to a gene: 5. The CDR3 totals 15 residues. Germline-derived CDR1 and CDR2 are WNHNN and SYGVQD (reference sequence).

The genes are TRBV5-5 and TRBJ1-1, with D possibly TRBD1 on 5 matching bases. The germline V gene has CDR1 SGHKS and CDR2 YYEKEE (reference sequence). The CDR3 loop spans 15 amino acids. V was trimmed by 3 bases and J by 10 bases, leaving 22 bases between them. In DNA form, the CDR3 reads TGTGCCAGCAGCTGGGGGACCGGGGGGTACCGGGGAGCTTTCTTT. Its translation is CASSWGTGGYRGAFF.

This chain joins TRBV30 and TRBJ2-7; D gene ambiguous. The germline V and J ends were trimmed by 2 bases and 0 bases, with 5 bases remaining between them. CDR1 and CDR2 (germline): GTSNPN, SVGIG (reference sequence). This CDR3 is built from 12 residues. CDR3 sequence: CAWSTSSYEQYF. The CDR3 DNA reads as TGTGCCTGGAGTACAAGCTCCTACGAGCAGTACTTC. Full variable domain (remainder filled in from reference TRBV30 and TRBJ2-7): SQTIHQWPATLVQPVGSPLSLECTVEGTSNPNLYWYRQAAGRGLQLLFYSVGIGQISSEVPQNLSASRPQDRQFILSSKKLLLSDSGFYLCAWSTSSYEQYFGPGTRLTVT.

V gene TRBV2 combines with J gene TRBJ2-3, with TRBD1 matching over 9 bases. The junction had 7 bases not matched to a gene; V was cut back by 6 bases and J by 3 bases. The CDR3 spans 15 residues. Germline lookup yields CDR1 SNHLY and CDR2 FYNNEI. CDR3 bases: TGTGCCAGCAGCCCCGGGACAGGGAGGACAGATACGCAGTATTTT. Its protein is CASSPGTGRTDTQYF.

V is TRBV10-1 and J is TRBJ2-3; the match to TRBD2 covers 9 bases. CDR1 and CDR2 from the germline V gene are WNHNN and SYGVQD (reference sequence). The CDR3 has 14 amino acids. V lost 7 bases, J lost 2 bases, and 4 bases stayed unmatched. The DNA of the CDR3 is TGCGCCAGCACAAGCGGGGGGTTCACAGATACGCAGTATTTT. It translates to CASTSGGFTDTQYF.

The CDR3: CASTGALAGSYEQYF. In DNA form, the CDR3 reads TGTGCCAGCACCGGGGCACTAGCGGGATCATACGAGCAGTACTTC. This chain links TRBV6-5 with TRBJ2-7; 10 bases match TRBD2. Germline V gene lookup returns CDR1 MNHEY and CDR2 SVGAGI. This CDR3 spans 15 amino acids. The trim removed 7 bases at V and 4 bases at J, leaving 10 bases unmatched.

A few counts support this clone. J is TRBJ2-5 and V is TRBV9, with D tentatively TRBD2 (6 bases). V was shortened by 0 bases and J by 3 bases, with 6 bases between the two germline ends. Germline CDR1 reads SGDLS; CDR2 reads YYNGEE. This CDR3 comprises 13 residues. The CDR3: CASSVGREETQYF. The CDR3 DNA is TGTGCCAGCAGCGTAGGGAGGGAAGAGACCCAGTACTTC.

The chain links TRBV7-2 to TRBJ2-5; 9 bases map to TRBD2. Germline lookup yields CDR1 SGHTA and CDR2 FQGNSA. J was trimmed by 5 bases and V by 3 bases; bases with no gene match: 10. This CDR3 comprises 16 residues. CDR3 in DNA: TGTGCCAGCAGCTTGGAGCGGGGGGCGATCCCTGAGACCCAGTACTTC. Its translation: CASSLERGAIPETQYF.

The chain uses TRBV27 and TRBJ1-4, with a weak D call TRBD1 (5 bases). The CDR3 is 15 residues long. With 5 bases removed from V and 8 bases from J, the gap between germline ends came to 18 bases. Germline V gives CDR1 MNHEY, CDR2 SMNVEV (reference sequence). CDR3 loop: CASSIKAREFEKLFF. The CDR3 DNA reads TGTGCCAGCAGTATTAAGGCCAGGGAATTCGAAAAACTGTTTTTT.

V is TRBV27 and J is TRBJ2-5; tentative D call: TRBD2 (7 bases). V was cut by 5 bases and J by 7 bases, with 35 bases left in between. The CDR3 is 20 residues long. CDR1 is MNHEY and CDR2 is SMNVEV in the germline V gene (reference sequence). The CDR3 loop reads CASSPHTQHGGRGGPGTQYF. As DNA, the CDR3 is TGTGCCAGCAGTCCCCACACACAACACGGGGGAAGGGGGGGGCCGGGGACCCAGTACTTC.

The rearrangement uses TRBV7-2 and TRBJ2-3; no clear D gene. In germline, CDR1 is SGHTA, CDR2 FQGNSA. Trimming cost V 4 bases and J 10 bases, with 15 bases left between them. This CDR3 is built from 13 residues. CDR3 bases: TGTGCCAGCAGCTCGCCATTAACCCCAGCGCAGTATTTT. This encodes CASSSPLTPAQYF.

The J gene is TRBJ2-1, the V gene TRBV5-5; D is perhaps TRBD1 (6 bases). CDR3 size: 14 residues. Germline lookup yields CDR1 SGHKS and CDR2 YYEKEE (reference sequence). Trimming took 0 bases from V and 5 from J, leaving 9 bases between them. CDR3 nucleotides: TGTGCCAGCAGCTTGGTGACAGGAGACAATGAGCAGTTCTTC. This translates into CASSLVTGDNEQFF.

This chain links TRBV7-6 with TRBJ2-6; possible D gene TRBD1, 6 bases. Germline lookup yields CDR1 SGHVS and CDR2 FNYEAQ. The ends were cut back, 1 base at V and 0 bases at J, with 13 bases in the middle. The CDR3 consists of 18 residues. In nucleotides, the CDR3 is TGTGCCAGCAGCTTAGTGGCAGGGGCTAACTCTGGGGCCAACGTCCTGACTTTC. Residues: CASSLVAGANSGANVLTF.

This chain joins TRBV25-1 and TRBJ1-2, with 12 bases lining up with TRBD1. V gave up 6 bases and J gave up 8 bases; unmatched junction bases: 13. CDR3 length: 16 amino acids. The germline gives CDR1 MGHDK, CDR2 SYGVNS. CDR3 sequence reads: CASRAEGTGGVGGYTF. CDR3 bases: TGTGCCAGCAGAGCAGAGGGGACAGGGGGCGTGGGGGGCTACACCTTC.

This clone has just a few counts. The chain has TRBV7-9 and TRBJ1-3; weak D call: TRBD1 (5 bases). CDR1 is SEHNR, CDR2 FQNEAQ, per germline (reference sequence). V gave up 0 bases and J gave up 0 bases, with 12 bases separating them. The CDR3 consists of 17 residues. CDR3: CASSLAIGGFSGNTIYF. Written as DNA, the CDR3 is TGTGCCAGCAGCTTAGCAATCGGGGGGTTCTCTGGAAACACCATATATTTT.

The CDR3 DNA sequence: TGTGCCAGCTCACCACCGGGCAAGCAAGAGACCCAGTACTTC. Residues: CASSPPGKQETQYF. This rearrangement joins TRBV18 to TRBJ2-5; unclear D gene. Germline assignment: CDR1 KGHSH and CDR2 LQKENI. The CDR3 is 14 amino acids. The V and J ends lost 0 bases and 2 bases respectively, with 7 bases between them.

The CDR3 region has the DNA TGTGCCAGCAGCCCCGGACAGGGAGTTGGCTACACCTTC. It is translated as CASSPGQGVGYTF. The chain carries TRBV2 and TRBJ1-2; 8 bases map to TRBD1. The CDR3 covers 13 residues. With V trimmed by 6 bases and J by 7 bases, 7 bases remained unmatched. Germline loops: CDR1 SNHLY, CDR2 FYNNEI.

V and J are TRBV11-2 and TRBJ2-5; D is undetermined. The CDR3 is 15 amino acids. From germline, CDR1 is SGHAT and CDR2 FQNNGV. V lost 1 base and J lost 2, with 11 bases in between. The CDR3 protein is CASSLVPHRQETQYF. Here the CDR3 DNA reads TGTGCCAGCAGCTTAGTTCCGCACAGACAAGAGACCCAGTACTTC.

V and J are TRBV2 and TRBJ2-7; D remains unclear. In germline, CDR1 is SNHLY, CDR2 FYNNEI. This CDR3 is built from 13 residues. The V gene lost 4 bases and the J gene lost 0 bases, with 7 bases spanning the gap. CDR3 nucleotide sequence: TGTGCCAGCAGTGTACGCGACTCCTACGAGCAGTACTTC. This sequence encodes CASSVRDSYEQYF. The whole variable domain, remainder taken from reference TRBV2 and TRBJ2-7, is EPEVTQTPSHQVTQMGQEVILRCVPISNHLYFYWYRQILGQKVEFLVSFYNNEISEKSEIFDDQFSVERPDGSNFTLKIRSTKLEDSAMYFCASSVRDSYEQYFGPGTRLTVT.